The TCR beta chain described here comes from a study of blood T cell repertoires in COVID-19. Across the whole study: Material from acute and convalescent COVID-19 was sourced from the United States, Italy and Spain. Nucleic acid was either cDNA or gDNA, and it came from T cells, B-cell-depleted T cells, or PBMCs.

Germline V gene data show CDR1 as LGHDT and CDR2 as YNNKEL (reference sequence). The CDR3 covers 16 residues. V lost 3 bases and J 0 bases, leaving 12 bases between the germline ends. Original methodology: Quantification of nucleated cells was approximated via reference gene primer amplification. The assay was immunoSEQ multiplex PCR, and TCRdb's table has in-frame clones only and misses some. V, J and clone size derive from that table, while D and trimming were established from the DNA sequence. The data hold over 45,000 clones, with about 86% observed a single time. The receptor's source is a human donor in a cohort sampled during active COVID-19. This sequence joins TRBV3-1 (or the pseudogene TRBV3-2) and TRBJ2-4; maybe TRBD2 (6 bases). Input material: peripheral blood. CDR3 region: CASSHSGTVAKNIQYF. CDR3 coding DNA: TGTGCCAGCAGCCATTCCGGGACTGTAGCCAAAAACATTCAGTACTTC.